This T cell receptor (beta chain) was identified during a study of siplizumab effects on memory and regulatory T cells. To note about this clone: Its specificity is not known.

This CDR3 has 17 residues. V shed 6 bases, J shed 0 bases, and the junction held 11 bases outside the gene matches. Per germline, CDR1 KGHSH and CDR2 LQKENI. Each sample had 95,000 to 100,000 TCR templates assayed. TCRdb's copy holds only in-frame clones and misses some; the assay was immunoSEQ multiplex PCR. The table lists over 100,000 clones, over 90% of them singletons, with approximately 0.6% in the top ten. General study results and limits: There appeared to be greater diversity in naive T cells than in memory cells, and naive T cells seemed major contributors to the alloresponse. Significant reduction of alloreactive sequences traceable to unstimulated CD4+ memory cells was observed with siplizumab. Under siplizumab, an average roughly 70% of mappable alloreactive CD4+ clones were Treg-derived, compared with 25% to 30% in controls.

Sequenced sample: Tregs sorted from blood. The sequence was obtained from a human donor in good health. The J gene is TRBJ1-3, the V gene TRBV18; 7 bases align to TRBD1. CDR3 region: CASSPTTTGTSGNTIYF. In nucleotides, the CDR3 is TGTGCCAGCTCCCCTACTACGACAGGGACCTCTGGAAACACCATATATTTT.